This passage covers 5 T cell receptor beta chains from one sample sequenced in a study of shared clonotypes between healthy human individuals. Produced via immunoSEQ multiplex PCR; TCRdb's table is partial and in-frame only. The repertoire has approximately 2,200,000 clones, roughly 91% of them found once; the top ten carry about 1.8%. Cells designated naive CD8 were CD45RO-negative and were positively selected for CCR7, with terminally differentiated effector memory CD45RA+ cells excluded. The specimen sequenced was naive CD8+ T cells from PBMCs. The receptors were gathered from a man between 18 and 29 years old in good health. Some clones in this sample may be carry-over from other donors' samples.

CDR3 bases: TGTGCCAGCAACCCTATCTGGGGACAGGGGATTTACGAGCAGTACTTC. This sequence encodes CASNPIWGQGIYEQYF. The chain joins TRBV27 to TRBJ2-7; 10 bases are shared with TRBD1. Germline-derived CDR1 and CDR2 are MNHEY and SMNVEV (reference sequence). This CDR3 contains 16 residues. V gave up 7 bases and J gave up 4 bases; unmatched junction bases: 13.

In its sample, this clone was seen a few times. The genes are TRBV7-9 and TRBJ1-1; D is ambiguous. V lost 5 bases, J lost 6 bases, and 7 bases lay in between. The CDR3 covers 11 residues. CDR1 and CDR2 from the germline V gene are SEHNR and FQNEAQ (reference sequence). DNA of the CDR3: TGTGCCAGCAGCCCCGTCCCTGAAGCTTTCTTT. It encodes CASSPVPEAFF.

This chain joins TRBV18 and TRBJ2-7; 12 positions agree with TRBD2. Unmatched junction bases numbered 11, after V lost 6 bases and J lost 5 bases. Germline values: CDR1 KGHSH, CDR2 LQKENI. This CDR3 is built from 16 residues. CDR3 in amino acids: CASSTTSGSNFDEQYF. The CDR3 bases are TGTGCCAGCTCGACGACTAGCGGGAGCAATTTTGACGAGCAGTACTTC. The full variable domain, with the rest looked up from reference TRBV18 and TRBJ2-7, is NAGVMQNPRHLVRRRGQEARLRCSPMKGHSHVYWYRQLPEEGLKFMVYLQKENIIDESGMPKERFSAEFPKEGPSILRIQQVVRGDSAAYFCASSTTSGSNFDEQYFGPGTRLTVT.

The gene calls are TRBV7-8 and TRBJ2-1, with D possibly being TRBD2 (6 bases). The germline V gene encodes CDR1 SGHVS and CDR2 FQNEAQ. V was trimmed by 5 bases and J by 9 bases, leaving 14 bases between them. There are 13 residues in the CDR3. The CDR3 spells CASSRLVKGEQFF. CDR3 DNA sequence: TGTGCCAGCAGCCGACTAGTTAAGGGTGAGCAGTTCTTC.

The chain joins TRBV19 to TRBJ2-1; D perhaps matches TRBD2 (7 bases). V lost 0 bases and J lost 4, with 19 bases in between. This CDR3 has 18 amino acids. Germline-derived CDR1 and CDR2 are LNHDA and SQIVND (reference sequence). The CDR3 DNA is TGTGCCAGTAGTATAGATGACTTGGGGGCAGCGGGGTACAATGAGCAGTTCTTC. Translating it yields CASSIDDLGAAGYNEQFF.